This T cell receptor beta chain was sequenced in a study of T-cell reconstitution after alpha-beta-depleted transplantation in children. Researchers prepared the TCRbeta library using unique molecular identifiers, the study reports. TCRdb re-called the PCR reads through MiXCR, storing one row per CDR3 protein. The sample lists some 600,000 distinct CDR3 sequences, 15% to 20% occurring once. Germline V lookup: CDR1 SGHRS, CDR2 YFSETQ. CDR3 length: 16 residues. V was cut by 0 bases and J by 1 base, with 10 bases left in between. This clonotype was counted once. The receptor was isolated from a human donor who donated a stem cell graft to a child with acute myeloid leukemia. The chain links TRBV5-1 to TRBJ2-2; TRBD2 is a possible D gene (5 bases). The input for sequencing was PBMCs from the stem cell graft donor, taken from the stem cell graft. CDR3 coding DNA: TGCGCCAGCAGCTTGGGAGCGGTGGGGAACACCGGGGAGCTGTTTTTT. Translated, it gives CASSLGAVGNTGELFF. Full variable domain (rest looked up from reference TRBV5-1 and TRBJ2-2): KAGVTQTPRYLIKTRGQQVTLSCSPISGHRSVSWYQQTPGQGLQFLFEYFSETQRNKGNFPGRFSGRQFSNSRSEMNVSTLELGDSALYLCASSLGAVGNTGELFFGEGSRLTVL.